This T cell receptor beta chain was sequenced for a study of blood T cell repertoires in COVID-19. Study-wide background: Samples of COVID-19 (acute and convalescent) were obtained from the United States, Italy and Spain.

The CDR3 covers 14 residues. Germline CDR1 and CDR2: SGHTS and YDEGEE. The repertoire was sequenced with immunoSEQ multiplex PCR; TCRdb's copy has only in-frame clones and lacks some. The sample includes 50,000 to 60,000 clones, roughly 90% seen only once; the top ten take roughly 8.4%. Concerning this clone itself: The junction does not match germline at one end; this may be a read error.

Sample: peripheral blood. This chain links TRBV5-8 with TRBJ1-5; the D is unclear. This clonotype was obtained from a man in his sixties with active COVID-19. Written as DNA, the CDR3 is TGTGCCAGCAGCCGCAATTTTCACAATCAGTCCCAGCATTTT. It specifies CASSRNFHNQSQHF.